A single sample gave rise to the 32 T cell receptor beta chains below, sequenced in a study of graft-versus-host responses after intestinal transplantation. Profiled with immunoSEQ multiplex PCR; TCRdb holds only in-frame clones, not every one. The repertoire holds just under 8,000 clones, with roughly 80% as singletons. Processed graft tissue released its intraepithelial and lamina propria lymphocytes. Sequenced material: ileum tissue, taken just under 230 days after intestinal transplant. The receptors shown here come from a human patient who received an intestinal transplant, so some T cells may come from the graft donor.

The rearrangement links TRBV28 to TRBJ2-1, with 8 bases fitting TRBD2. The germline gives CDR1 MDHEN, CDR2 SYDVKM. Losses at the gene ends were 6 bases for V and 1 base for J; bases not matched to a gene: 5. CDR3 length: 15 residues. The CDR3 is CASSITSGSYNEQFF. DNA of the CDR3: TGTGCCAGCAGCATCACTAGCGGATCCTACAATGAGCAGTTCTTC. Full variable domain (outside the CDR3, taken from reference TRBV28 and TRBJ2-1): DVKVTQSSRYLVKRTGEKVFLECVQDMDHENMFWYRQDPGLGLRLIYFSYDVKMKEKGDIPEGYSVSREKKERFSLILESASTNQTSMYLCASSITSGSYNEQFFGPGTRLTVL.

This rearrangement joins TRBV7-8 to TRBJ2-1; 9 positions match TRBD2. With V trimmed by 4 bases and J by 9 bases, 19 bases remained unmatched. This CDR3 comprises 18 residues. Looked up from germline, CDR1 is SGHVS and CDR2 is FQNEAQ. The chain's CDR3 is CASSSAFSGSSQRGEQFF. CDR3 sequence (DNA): TGTGCCAGCAGCTCGGCCTTTAGCGGGAGTTCCCAGAGGGGTGAGCAGTTCTTC.

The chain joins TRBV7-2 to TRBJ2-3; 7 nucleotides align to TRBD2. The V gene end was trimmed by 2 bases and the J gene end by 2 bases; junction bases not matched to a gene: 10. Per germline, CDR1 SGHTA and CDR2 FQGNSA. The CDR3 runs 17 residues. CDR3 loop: CASSLSFRRGNTDTQYF. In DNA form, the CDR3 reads TGTGCCAGCAGCTTAAGTTTCCGGCGGGGGAACACAGATACGCAGTATTTT. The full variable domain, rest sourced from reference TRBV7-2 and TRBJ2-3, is GAGVSQSPSNKVTEKGKDVELRCDPISGHTALYWYRQSLGQGLEFLIYFQGNSAPDKSGLPSDRFSAERTGGSVSTLTIQRTQQEDSAVYLCASSLSFRRGNTDTQYFGPGTRLTVL.

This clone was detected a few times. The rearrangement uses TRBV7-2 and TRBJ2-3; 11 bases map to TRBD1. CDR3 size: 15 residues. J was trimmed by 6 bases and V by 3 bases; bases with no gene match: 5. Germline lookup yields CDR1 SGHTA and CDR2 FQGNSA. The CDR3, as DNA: TGTGCCAGCAGCTTGAGGACAGGGGGCTCGGATACGCAGTATTTT. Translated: CASSLRTGGSDTQYF.

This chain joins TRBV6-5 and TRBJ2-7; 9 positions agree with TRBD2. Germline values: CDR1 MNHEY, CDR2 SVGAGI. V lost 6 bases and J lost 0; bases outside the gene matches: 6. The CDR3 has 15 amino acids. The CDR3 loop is CASSETSGTSYEQYF. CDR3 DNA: TGTGCCAGCAGCGAGACTAGCGGTACCTCCTACGAGCAGTACTTC.

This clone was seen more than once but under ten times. CDR3 in amino acids: CASSLAASVYEQYF. The CDR3 DNA follows: TGTGCCAGCAGCTTAGCGGCTAGCGTTTACGAGCAGTACTTC. This chain joins TRBV11-1 and TRBJ2-7; D is perhaps TRBD2 (6 bases). The length of the CDR3 is 14 residues. The germline gives CDR1 SGHAT, CDR2 FQDESV (reference sequence). The V and J ends lost 0 bases and 4 bases respectively, with 10 bases between them.

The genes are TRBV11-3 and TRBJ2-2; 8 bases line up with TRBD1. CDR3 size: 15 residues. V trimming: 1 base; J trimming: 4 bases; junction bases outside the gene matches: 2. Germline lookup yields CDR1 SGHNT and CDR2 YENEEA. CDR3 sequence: CASSLGDRGTGELFF. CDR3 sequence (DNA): TGTGCCAGCAGCTTAGGAGACAGGGGCACCGGGGAGCTGTTTTTT.

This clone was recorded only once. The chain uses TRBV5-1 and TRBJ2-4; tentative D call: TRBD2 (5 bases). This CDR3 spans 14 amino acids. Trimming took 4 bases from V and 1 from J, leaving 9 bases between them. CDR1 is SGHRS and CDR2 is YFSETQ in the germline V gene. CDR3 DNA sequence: TGCGCCAGCAGCCCCACGGGGGCCAAAAACATTCAGTACTTC. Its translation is CASSPTGAKNIQYF.

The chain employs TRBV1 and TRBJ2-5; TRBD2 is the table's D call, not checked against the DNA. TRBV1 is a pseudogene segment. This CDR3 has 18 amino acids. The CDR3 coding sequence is TGCACCAGCAGCCCCGGGACTAGCGGGGTGACTATACGGGAGACCCAGTACTTC. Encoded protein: CTSSPGTSGVTIRETQYF.

The CDR3 DNA is TGTGCCAGCAGCTTGGGGACTAGCGGGAGTGCGAATGAGCAGTTCTTC. Translated, it gives CASSLGTSGSANEQFF. The chain joins TRBV5-4 to TRBJ2-1; 13 bases are shared with TRBD2. The V and J ends lost 0 bases and 7 bases, in that order; junction bases with no gene match: 4. The length of the CDR3 is 16 residues. From germline, CDR1 is SGHNT and CDR2 YYREEE (reference sequence).

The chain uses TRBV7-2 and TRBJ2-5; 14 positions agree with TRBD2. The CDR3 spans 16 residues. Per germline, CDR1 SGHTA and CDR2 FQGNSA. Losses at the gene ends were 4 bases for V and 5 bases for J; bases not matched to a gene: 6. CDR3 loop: CASSSTSGGARETQYF. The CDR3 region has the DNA TGTGCCAGCAGCTCGACTAGCGGGGGGGCTCGGGAGACCCAGTACTTC.

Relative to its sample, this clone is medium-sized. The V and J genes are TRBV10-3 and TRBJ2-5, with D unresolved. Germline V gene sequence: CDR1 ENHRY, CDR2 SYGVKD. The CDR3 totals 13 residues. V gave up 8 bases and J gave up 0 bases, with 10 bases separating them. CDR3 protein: CAISAENQETQYF. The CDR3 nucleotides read TGTGCCATCTCGGCGGAGAACCAAGAGACCCAGTACTTC.

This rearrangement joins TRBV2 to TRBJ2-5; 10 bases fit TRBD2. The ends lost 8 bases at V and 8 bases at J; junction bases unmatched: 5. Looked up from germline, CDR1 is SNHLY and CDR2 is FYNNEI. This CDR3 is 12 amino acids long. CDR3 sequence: CASVGLADTQYF. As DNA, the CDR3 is TGTGCCAGCGTAGGACTAGCGGATACCCAGTACTTC.

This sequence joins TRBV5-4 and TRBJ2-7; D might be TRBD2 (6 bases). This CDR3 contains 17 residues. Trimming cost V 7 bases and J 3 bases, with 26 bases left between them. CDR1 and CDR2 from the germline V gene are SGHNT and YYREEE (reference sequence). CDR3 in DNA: TGTGCCAGCCCCTGGGGAACCGCGGGGCGGAATTTCTACGAGCAGTACTTC. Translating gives CASPWGTAGRNFYEQYF.

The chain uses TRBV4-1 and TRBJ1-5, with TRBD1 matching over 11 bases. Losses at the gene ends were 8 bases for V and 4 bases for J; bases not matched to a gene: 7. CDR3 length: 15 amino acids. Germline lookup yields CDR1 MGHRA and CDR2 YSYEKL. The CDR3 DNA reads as TGCGCCAGCGGCTGGGACAGGGGGGGGAATCAGCCCCAGCATTTT. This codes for CASGWDRGGNQPQHF.

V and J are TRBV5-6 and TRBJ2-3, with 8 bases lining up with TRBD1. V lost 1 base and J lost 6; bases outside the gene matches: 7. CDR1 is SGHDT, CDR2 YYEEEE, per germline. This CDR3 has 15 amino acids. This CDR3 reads CASSLFQGAWDTQYF. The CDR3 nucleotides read TGTGCCAGCAGCTTGTTCCAGGGGGCATGGGATACGCAGTATTTT. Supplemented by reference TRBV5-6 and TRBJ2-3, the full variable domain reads DAGVTQSPTHLIKTRGQQVTLRCSPKSGHDTVSWYQQALGQGPQFIFQYYEEEERQRGNFPDRFSGHQFPNYSSELNVNALLLGDSALYLCASSLFQGAWDTQYFGPGTRLTVL.

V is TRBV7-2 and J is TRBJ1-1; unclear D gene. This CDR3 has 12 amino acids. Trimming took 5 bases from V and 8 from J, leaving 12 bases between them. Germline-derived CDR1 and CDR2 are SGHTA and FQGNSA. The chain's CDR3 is CASSPGGREAFF. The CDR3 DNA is TGTGCCAGCAGCCCCGGAGGGAGGGAAGCTTTCTTT.

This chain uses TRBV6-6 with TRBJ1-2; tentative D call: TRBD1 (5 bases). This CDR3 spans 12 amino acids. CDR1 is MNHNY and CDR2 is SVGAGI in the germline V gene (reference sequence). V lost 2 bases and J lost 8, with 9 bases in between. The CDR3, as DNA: TGTGCCAGCAGTTACAGGGGTGCCGGCTACACCTTC. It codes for CASSYRGAGYTF.

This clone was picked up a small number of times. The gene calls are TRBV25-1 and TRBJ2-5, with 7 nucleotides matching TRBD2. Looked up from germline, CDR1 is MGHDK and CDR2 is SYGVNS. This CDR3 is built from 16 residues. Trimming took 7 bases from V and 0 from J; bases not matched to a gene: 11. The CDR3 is CASTRGDYWYQETQYF. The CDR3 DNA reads TGTGCCAGCACCCGGGGGGACTATTGGTACCAAGAGACCCAGTACTTC.

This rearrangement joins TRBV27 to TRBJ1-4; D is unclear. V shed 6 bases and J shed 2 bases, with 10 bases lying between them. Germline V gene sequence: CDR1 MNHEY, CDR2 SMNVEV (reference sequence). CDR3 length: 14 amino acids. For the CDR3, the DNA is TGTGCCAGCAGACAAGGGAGGACTAATGAAAAACTGTTTTTT. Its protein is CASRQGRTNEKLFF.

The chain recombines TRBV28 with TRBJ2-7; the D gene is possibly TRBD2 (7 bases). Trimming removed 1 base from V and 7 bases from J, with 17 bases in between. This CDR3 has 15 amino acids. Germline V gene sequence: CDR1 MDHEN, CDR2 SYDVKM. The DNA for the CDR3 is TGTGCCAGCAGTTTATTAGGGGGGGCCCTGGGGGAGCAGTACTTC. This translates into CASSLLGGALGEQYF. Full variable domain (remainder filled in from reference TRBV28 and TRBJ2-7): DVKVTQSSRYLVKRTGEKVFLECVQDMDHENMFWYRQDPGLGLRLIYFSYDVKMKEKGDIPEGYSVSREKKERFSLILESASTNQTSMYLCASSLLGGALGEQYFGPGTRLTVT.

The chain's CDR3 is CASSFAGSGYEQYF. The CDR3 bases are TGTGCCAGCAGCTTCGCTGGTTCAGGCTACGAGCAGTACTTC. The chain links TRBV5-4 to TRBJ2-7; D remains ambiguous. With 2 bases removed from V and 3 bases from J, the gap between germline ends came to 12 bases. The CDR3 sequence is 14 residues long. The germline gives CDR1 SGHNT, CDR2 YYREEE (reference sequence).

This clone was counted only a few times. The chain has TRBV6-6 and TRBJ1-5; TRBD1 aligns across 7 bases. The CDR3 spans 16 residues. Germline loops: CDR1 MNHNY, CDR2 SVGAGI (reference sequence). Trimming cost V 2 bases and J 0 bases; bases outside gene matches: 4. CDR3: CASSYATGYSNQPQHF. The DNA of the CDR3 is TGTGCCAGCAGTTACGCGACAGGGTATAGCAATCAGCCCCAGCATTTT.

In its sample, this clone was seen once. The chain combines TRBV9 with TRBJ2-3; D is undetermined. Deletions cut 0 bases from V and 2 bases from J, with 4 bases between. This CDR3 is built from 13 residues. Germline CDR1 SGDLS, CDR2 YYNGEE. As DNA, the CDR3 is TGTGCCAGCAGCGTAGCCGTCACAGATACGCAGTATTTT. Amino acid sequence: CASSVAVTDTQYF.

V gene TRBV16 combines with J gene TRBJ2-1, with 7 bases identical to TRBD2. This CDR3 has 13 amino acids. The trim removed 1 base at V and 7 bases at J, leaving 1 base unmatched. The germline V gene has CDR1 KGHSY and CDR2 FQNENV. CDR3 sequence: CASSQWGGNEQFF. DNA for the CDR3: TGTGCCAGCAGCCAATGGGGGGGGAATGAGCAGTTCTTC.

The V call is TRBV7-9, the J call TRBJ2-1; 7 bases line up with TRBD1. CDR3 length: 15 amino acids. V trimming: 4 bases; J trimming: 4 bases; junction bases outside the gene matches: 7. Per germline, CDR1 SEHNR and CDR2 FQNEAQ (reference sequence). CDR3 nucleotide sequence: TGTGCCAGCAGCTGGACAGGAGCGACGTACAATGAGCAGTTCTTC. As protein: CASSWTGATYNEQFF. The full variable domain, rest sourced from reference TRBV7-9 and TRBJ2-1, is DTGVSQNPRHKITKRGQNVTFRCDPISEHNRLYWYRQTLGQGPEFLTYFQNEAQLEKSRLLSDRFSAERPKGSFSTLEIQRTEQGDSAMYLCASSWTGATYNEQFFGPGTRLTVL.

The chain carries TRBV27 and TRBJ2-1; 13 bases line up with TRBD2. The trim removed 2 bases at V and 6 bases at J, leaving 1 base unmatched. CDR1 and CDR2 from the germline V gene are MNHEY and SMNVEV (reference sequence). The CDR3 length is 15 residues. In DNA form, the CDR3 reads TGTGCCAGCAGTTTAGGGACTAGCGGGACCAATGAGCAGTTCTTC. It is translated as CASSLGTSGTNEQFF.

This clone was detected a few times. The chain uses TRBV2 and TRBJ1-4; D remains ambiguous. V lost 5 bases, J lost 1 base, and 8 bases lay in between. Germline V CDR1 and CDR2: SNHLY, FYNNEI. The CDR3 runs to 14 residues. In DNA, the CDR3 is TGTGCCAGCAGTCCCAGACAAACTAATGAAAAACTGTTTTTT. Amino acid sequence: CASSPRQTNEKLFF.

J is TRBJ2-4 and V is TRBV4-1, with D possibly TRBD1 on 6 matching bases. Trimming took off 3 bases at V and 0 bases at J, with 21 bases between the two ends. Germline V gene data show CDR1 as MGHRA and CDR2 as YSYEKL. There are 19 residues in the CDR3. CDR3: CASSHDAGAEALAKNIQYF. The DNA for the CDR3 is TGCGCCAGCAGCCATGATGCAGGGGCGGAAGCCCTAGCCAAAAACATTCAGTACTTC.

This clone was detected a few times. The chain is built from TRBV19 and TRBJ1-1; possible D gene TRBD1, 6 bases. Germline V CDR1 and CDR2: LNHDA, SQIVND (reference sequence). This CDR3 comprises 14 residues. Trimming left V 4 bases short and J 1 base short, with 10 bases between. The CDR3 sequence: CASSTPGENTEAFF. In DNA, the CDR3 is TGTGCCAGTAGTACCCCAGGGGAGAACACTGAAGCTTTCTTT.

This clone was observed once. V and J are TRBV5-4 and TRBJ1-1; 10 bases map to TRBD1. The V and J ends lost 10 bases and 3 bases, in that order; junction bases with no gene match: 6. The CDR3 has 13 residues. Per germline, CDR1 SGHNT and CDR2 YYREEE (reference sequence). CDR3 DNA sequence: TGTGCCGGTAGACAGGGGGCACACACTGAAGCTTTCTTT. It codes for CAGRQGAHTEAFF.

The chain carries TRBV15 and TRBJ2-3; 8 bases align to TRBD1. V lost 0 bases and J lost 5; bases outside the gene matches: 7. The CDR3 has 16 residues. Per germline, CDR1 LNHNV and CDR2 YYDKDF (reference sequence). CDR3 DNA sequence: TGTGCCACCAGCAGAGATCTTAGACAGGGGAAAGATACGCAGTATTTT. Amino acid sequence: CATSRDLRQGKDTQYF.